Listed here are 23 T cell receptor beta chains from one sample, sequenced in a study of OX40 agonist ivuxolimab in advanced cancers. Profiling relied on immunoSEQ multiplex PCR, and the TCRdb table lists in-frame clones only, not all of them. The table lists 40,000 to 55,000 clones, approximately 90% of them singletons. This sample comprised CD4+ or CD8+ T cells sorted from blood, obtained in a trial of the OX40 agonist ivuxolimab. These receptors all stem from an adult with an advanced solid tumor such as melanoma, head and neck, liver or kidney cancer.

V and J are TRBV2 and TRBJ2-6; unclear D gene. The CDR3 loop spans 16 amino acids. Germline V gene sequence: CDR1 SNHLY, CDR2 FYNNEI. Trimming pared 5 bases from V and 0 bases from J, leaving 11 bases between. The CDR3 DNA reads TGTGCCAGCAGTATCCTAAAGGTCTCTGGGGCCAACGTCCTGACTTTC. Residues: CASSILKVSGANVLTF.

J is TRBJ1-2 and V is TRBV6-5, with 9 nucleotides matching TRBD1. Trimming at V came to 4 bases and at J to 7 bases, leaving 4 bases not matched to a gene. Germline CDR1 reads MNHEY; CDR2 reads SVGAGI. This CDR3 contains 13 residues. The CDR3 DNA follows: TGTGCCAGCAGTTTACAGGGGGCGGGTGGCTACACCTTC. This codes for CASSLQGAGGYTF.

The rearrangement links TRBV19 to TRBJ1-1, with 11 bases matching TRBD1. V lost 4 bases and J lost 1; bases outside the gene matches: 8. The germline gives CDR1 LNHDA, CDR2 SQIVND (reference sequence). There are 17 residues in the CDR3. The CDR3 protein is CASSTRTGGFQNTEAFF. CDR3 DNA sequence: TGTGCCAGTAGTACCCGGACAGGGGGCTTCCAGAACACTGAAGCTTTCTTT.

The J gene is TRBJ1-4, the V gene TRBV9, with a weak D call TRBD1 (5 bases). The CDR3 length is 16 residues. Trimming shortened V by 0 bases and J by 2 bases, and 11 bases separated the two germline ends. The V gene's germline CDR1 is SGDLS and CDR2 YYNGEE. CDR3 sequence reads: CASSVGPGGTNEKLFF. CDR3 DNA: TGTGCCAGCAGCGTAGGCCCGGGGGGGACTAATGAAAAACTGTTTTTT. Drawing the rest from reference TRBV9 and TRBJ1-4, the complete variable domain is DSGVTQTPKHLITATGQRVTLRCSPRSGDLSVYWYQQSLDQGLQFLIQYYNGEERAKGNILERFSAQQFPDLHSELNLSSLELGDSALYFCASSVGPGGTNEKLFFGSGTQLSVL.

This clone was observed once. The chain uses TRBV19 and TRBJ2-5; D uncertain. The ends were cut back, 4 bases at V and 4 bases at J, with 4 bases in the middle. Germline CDR1 LNHDA, CDR2 SQIVND (reference sequence). CDR3 size: 11 residues. The CDR3 region is CASSNRETQYF. CDR3 nucleotides: TGTGCCAGTAGTAACCGAGAGACCCAGTACTTC.

The chain is built from TRBV19 and TRBJ1-4; 9 nucleotides agree with TRBD1. CDR1 and CDR2 (germline): LNHDA, SQIVND (reference sequence). With 8 bases clipped from V and 6 bases from J, the junction kept 4 bases outside the gene matches. The CDR3 runs to 13 residues. The CDR3 coding sequence is TGTGCCAGTGCCGGGACAGGGCATGAAAAACTGTTTTTT. It translates to CASAGTGHEKLFF.

V is TRBV9 and J is TRBJ2-2; no firm D call. This CDR3 has 12 amino acids. The germline V gene encodes CDR1 SGDLS and CDR2 YYNGEE. With 0 bases removed from V and 5 bases from J, the gap between germline ends came to 2 bases. CDR3 DNA sequence: TGTGCCAGCAGCGTAGGAACCGGGGAGCTGTTTTTT. Amino acids: CASSVGTGELFF.

V and J are TRBV19 and TRBJ2-7; no clear D gene. V lost 4 bases, J lost 3 bases, and 13 bases lay in between. Germline V gene sequence: CDR1 LNHDA, CDR2 SQIVND (reference sequence). The CDR3 contains 14 residues. The CDR3 region has the DNA TGTGCCAGTAGTACCCCGGGCTTCGACTACGAGCAGTACTTC. This gives the protein CASSTPGFDYEQYF.

The V gene is TRBV21-1, the J gene TRBJ2-1; the table names TRBD2, a call not compared with the DNA. TRBV21-1 corresponds to a pseudogene. This CDR3 has 17 residues. The CDR3 DNA follows: TGTGCCAGCAGCAAAGGACTAGCGGGGGCTGGGGACAATGAGCAGTTCTTC. It encodes CASSKGLAGAGDNEQFF.

This chain links TRBV30 with TRBJ2-2; the D call may be TRBD1 or TRBD2 (6 bases each). V lost 1 base to trimming and J lost 7 bases, with 16 bases between them. The germline V gene encodes CDR1 GTSNPN and CDR2 SVGIG (reference sequence). The CDR3 runs 15 residues. The CDR3, as DNA: TGTGCCTGGAGTGGGAATCAGGGGCGGGACGGGGAGCTGTTTTTT. This translates into CAWSGNQGRDGELFF.

The V and J genes are TRBV6-5 and TRBJ2-1; the D is unclear. This CDR3 contains 14 residues. The V and J ends lost 0 bases and 6 bases respectively, with 9 bases between them. Germline CDR1 reads MNHEY; CDR2 reads SVGAGI. CDR3 in amino acids: CASSYSIRLNEQFF. The DNA of the CDR3 is TGTGCCAGCAGTTACTCGATCCGGCTCAATGAGCAGTTCTTC.

The V call is TRBV25-1, the J call TRBJ2-7; unclear D gene. CDR3 length: 14 amino acids. Trimming stripped 3 bases from V and 0 bases from J, with 9 bases between. Looked up from germline, CDR1 is MGHDK and CDR2 is SYGVNS. Written as DNA, the CDR3 is TGTGCCAGCAGTGAGACCGGTAGCTCCTACGAGCAGTACTTC. Translating gives CASSETGSSYEQYF.

CDR3 sequence (DNA): TGTGCCAGCAGCTTCAGGGGCGATGAGCAGTTCTTC. It encodes CASSFRGDEQFF. The J gene is TRBJ2-1, the V gene TRBV5-5; D perhaps matches TRBD1 (6 bases). V lost 2 bases, J lost 8 bases, and 8 bases lay in between. Germline CDR1 reads SGHKS; CDR2 reads YYEKEE (reference sequence). This CDR3 has 12 amino acids.

This clone was counted once. V and J are TRBV28 and TRBJ2-7; D may be TRBD1 or TRBD2 (7 bases each). The germline CDR1 and CDR2 sequences are MDHEN and SYDVKM. The CDR3 is 16 amino acids. V was shortened by 3 bases and J by 2 bases, with 17 bases between the two germline ends. For the CDR3, the DNA is TGTGCCAGCAGTTTGCAACCAGGGGGGGGGACCTACGAGCAGTACTTC. Translated, it gives CASSLQPGGGTYEQYF.

The gene calls are TRBV2 and TRBJ2-7, with no clear D. The V gene lost 6 bases and the J gene lost 2 bases, with 8 bases spanning the gap. The germline V gene has CDR1 SNHLY and CDR2 FYNNEI. The length of the CDR3 is 12 residues. CDR3 amino acids: CASRAGAYEQYF. The DNA of the CDR3 is TGTGCCAGCAGAGCAGGAGCCTACGAGCAGTACTTC.

The J gene is TRBJ2-7, the V gene TRBV5-8, with D unclear. Germline CDR1 is SGHTS and CDR2 is YDEGEE. CDR3 length: 12 amino acids. V was pared by 3 bases and J by 2 bases, with 6 bases between. The CDR3 here is CASSWNTYEQYF. In DNA, the CDR3 is TGTGCCAGCAGCTGGAATACCTACGAGCAGTACTTC.

The CDR3 region is CASSFGTGGEQFF. CDR3 nucleotide sequence: TGTGCCAGCAGTTTTGGGACAGGGGGAGAGCAGTTCTTC. The chain recombines TRBV28 with TRBJ2-1; 11 bases line up with TRBD1. The V gene end was trimmed by 3 bases and the J gene end by 10 bases; junction bases not matched to a gene: 2. CDR3 length equals 13 residues. CDR1 and CDR2 (germline): MDHEN, SYDVKM.

The chain couples TRBV28 to TRBJ1-3; no clear D gene. CDR1 and CDR2 from the germline V gene are MDHEN and SYDVKM. The CDR3 has 11 residues. V shed 3 bases and J shed 8 bases, with 5 bases lying between them. The CDR3 sequence is CASSLLDTIYF. The CDR3 DNA reads as TGTGCCAGCAGTTTGTTGGACACCATATATTTT.

The V gene is TRBV20-1, the J gene TRBJ2-7; D gene unclear. Trimming stripped 4 bases from V and 3 bases from J, with 7 bases between. Germline assignment: CDR1 DFQATT and CDR2 SNEGSKA (reference sequence). The CDR3 totals 11 residues. CDR3 sequence: CSATISYEQYF. CDR3 DNA sequence: TGCAGTGCTACAATCAGCTACGAGCAGTACTTC.

V gene TRBV28 combines with J gene TRBJ2-3; 8 bases match TRBD1. Germline values: CDR1 MDHEN, CDR2 SYDVKM. This CDR3 region has 16 residues. The trim removed 5 bases at V and 1 base at J, leaving 8 bases unmatched. CDR3 sequence reads: CASSLPPGQGTDTQYF. CDR3 in DNA: TGTGCCAGCAGTCTTCCTCCGGGACAGGGCACAGATACGCAGTATTTT.

The V call is TRBV5-6, the J call TRBJ2-7; 14 bases line up with TRBD2. V was pared by 4 bases and J by 2 bases, with 5 bases of the junction left unmatched. Per the germline V gene, CDR1 is SGHDT and CDR2 is YYEEEE. This CDR3 has 16 amino acids. CDR3 sequence reads: CASSPGTSGSAYEQYF. The CDR3 DNA reads as TGTGCCAGCAGCCCCGGGACTAGCGGGAGTGCCTACGAGCAGTACTTC. The complete variable domain, with remaining parts taken from reference TRBV5-6 and TRBJ2-7, reads DAGVTQSPTHLIKTRGQQVTLRCSPKSGHDTVSWYQQALGQGPQFIFQYYEEEERQRGNFPDRFSGHQFPNYSSELNVNALLLGDSALYLCASSPGTSGSAYEQYFGPGTRLTVT.

The chain is built from TRBV7-2 and TRBJ2-5; D may be TRBD1 (6 bases). CDR1 and CDR2 (germline): SGHTA, FQGNSA. V lost 5 bases and J lost 0, with 13 bases in between. This CDR3 spans 15 amino acids. The CDR3 DNA reads as TGTGCCAGCAGCCTCTACAGGGCGTACCAAGAGACCCAGTACTTC. Translated: CASSLYRAYQETQYF.

The chain couples TRBV28 to TRBJ2-6; D not resolved. CDR3 length: 14 amino acids. Germline values: CDR1 MDHEN, CDR2 SYDVKM. Trimming pared 3 bases from V and 0 bases from J, leaving 3 bases between. The CDR3 here is CASSFSSGANVLTF. The DNA of the CDR3 is TGTGCCAGCAGTTTCAGCTCTGGGGCCAACGTCCTGACTTTC.